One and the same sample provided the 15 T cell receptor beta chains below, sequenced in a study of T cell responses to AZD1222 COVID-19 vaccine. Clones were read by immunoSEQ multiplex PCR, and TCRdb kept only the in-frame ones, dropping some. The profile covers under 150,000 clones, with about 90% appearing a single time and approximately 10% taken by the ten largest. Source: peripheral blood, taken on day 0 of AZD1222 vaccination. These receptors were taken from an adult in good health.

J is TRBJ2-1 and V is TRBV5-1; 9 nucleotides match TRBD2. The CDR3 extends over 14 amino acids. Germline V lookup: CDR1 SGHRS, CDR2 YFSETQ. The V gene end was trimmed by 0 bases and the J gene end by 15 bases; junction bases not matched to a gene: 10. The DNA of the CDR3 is TGCGCCAGCAGCTTGGGAGCGGGGGGCCCCTTGTGGTTCTTC. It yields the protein CASSLGAGGPLWFF.

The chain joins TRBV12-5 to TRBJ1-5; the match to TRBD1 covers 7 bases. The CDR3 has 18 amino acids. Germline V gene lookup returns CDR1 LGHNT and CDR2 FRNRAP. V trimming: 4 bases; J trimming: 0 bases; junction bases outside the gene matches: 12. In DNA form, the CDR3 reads TGTGCTAGTGGTTCGTCGACAGGGATGCTTTATAGCAATCAGCCCCAGCATTTT. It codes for CASGSSTGMLYSNQPQHF.

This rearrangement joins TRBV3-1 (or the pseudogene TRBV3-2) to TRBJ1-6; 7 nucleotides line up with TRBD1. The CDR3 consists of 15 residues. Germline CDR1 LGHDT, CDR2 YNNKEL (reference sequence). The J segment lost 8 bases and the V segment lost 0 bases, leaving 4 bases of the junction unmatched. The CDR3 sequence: CASSQDRQGYSPLHF. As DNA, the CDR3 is TGTGCCAGCAGCCAAGATAGACAGGGCTATTCACCCCTCCACTTT.

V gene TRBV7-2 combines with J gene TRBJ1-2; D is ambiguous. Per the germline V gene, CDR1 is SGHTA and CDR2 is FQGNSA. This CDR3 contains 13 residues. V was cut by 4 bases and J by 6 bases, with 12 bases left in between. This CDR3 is CASSYTGVDGYTF. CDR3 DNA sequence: TGTGCCAGCAGCTATACTGGGGTGGATGGCTACACCTTC.

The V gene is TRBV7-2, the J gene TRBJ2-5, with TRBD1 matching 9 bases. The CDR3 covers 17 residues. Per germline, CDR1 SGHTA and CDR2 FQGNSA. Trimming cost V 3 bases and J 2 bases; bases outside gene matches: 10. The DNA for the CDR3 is TGTGCCAGCAGCTTGGCCCCCACAGGGGGCGCACAAGAGACCCAGTACTTC. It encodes CASSLAPTGGAQETQYF.

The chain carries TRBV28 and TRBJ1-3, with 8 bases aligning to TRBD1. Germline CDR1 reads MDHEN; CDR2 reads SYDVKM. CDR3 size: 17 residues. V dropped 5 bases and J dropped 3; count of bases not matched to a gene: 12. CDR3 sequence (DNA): TGTGCCAGCAGTGAAAATCAGGGGGCAGGTCTTGGAAACACCATATATTTT. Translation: CASSENQGAGLGNTIYF.

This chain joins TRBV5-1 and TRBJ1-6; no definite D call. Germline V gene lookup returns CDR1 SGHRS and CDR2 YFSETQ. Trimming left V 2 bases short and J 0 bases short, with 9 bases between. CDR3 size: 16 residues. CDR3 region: CASSFTASSYNSPLHF. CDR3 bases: TGCGCCAGCAGCTTCACAGCAAGCTCCTATAATTCACCCCTCCACTTT.

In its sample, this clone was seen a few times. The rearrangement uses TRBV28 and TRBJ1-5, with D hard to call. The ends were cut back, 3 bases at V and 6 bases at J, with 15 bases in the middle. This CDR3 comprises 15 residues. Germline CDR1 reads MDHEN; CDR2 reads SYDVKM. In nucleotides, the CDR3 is TGTGCCAGCAGTTTTGTCGGGCGAGCGACTCAGCCCCAGCATTTT. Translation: CASSFVGRATQPQHF.

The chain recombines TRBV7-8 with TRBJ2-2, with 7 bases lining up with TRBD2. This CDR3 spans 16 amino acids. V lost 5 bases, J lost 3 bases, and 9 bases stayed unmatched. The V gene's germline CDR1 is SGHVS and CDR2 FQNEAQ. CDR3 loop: CASSTTGGGYTGELFF. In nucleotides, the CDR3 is TGTGCCAGCAGCACGACCGGGGGAGGGTACACCGGGGAGCTGTTTTTT. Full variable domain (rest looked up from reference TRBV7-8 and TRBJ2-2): GAGVSQSPRYKVAKRGQDVALRCDPISGHVSLFWYQQALGQGPEFLTYFQNEAQLDKSGLPSDRFFAERPEGSVSTLKIQRTQQEDSAVYLCASSTTGGGYTGELFFGEGSRLTVL.

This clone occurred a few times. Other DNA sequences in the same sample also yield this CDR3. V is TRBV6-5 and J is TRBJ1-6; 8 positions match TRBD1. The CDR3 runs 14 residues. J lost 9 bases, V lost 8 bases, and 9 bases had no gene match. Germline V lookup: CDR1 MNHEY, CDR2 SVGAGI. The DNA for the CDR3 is TGTGCCAGCCGGTCAGGACAGGGTAGTTCACCCCTCCACTTT. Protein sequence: CASRSGQGSSPLHF.

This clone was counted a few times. The CDR3 region is CASSAKVEAFF. As DNA, the CDR3 is TGTGCCAGCAGTGCGAAAGTTGAAGCTTTCTTT. The chain carries TRBV2 and TRBJ1-1; D is unresolved. Trimming cost V 4 bases and J 7 bases, with 7 bases left between them. Germline values: CDR1 SNHLY, CDR2 FYNNEI. The CDR3 extends over 11 amino acids.

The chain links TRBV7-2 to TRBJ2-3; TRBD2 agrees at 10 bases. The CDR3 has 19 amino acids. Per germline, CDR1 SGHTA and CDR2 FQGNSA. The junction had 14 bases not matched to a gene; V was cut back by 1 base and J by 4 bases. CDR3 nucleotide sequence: TGTGCCAGCAGCTTAGTGTCCCCTCTCAGCGGGAGGGCCCCAGATACGCAGTATTTT. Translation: CASSLVSPLSGRAPDTQYF.

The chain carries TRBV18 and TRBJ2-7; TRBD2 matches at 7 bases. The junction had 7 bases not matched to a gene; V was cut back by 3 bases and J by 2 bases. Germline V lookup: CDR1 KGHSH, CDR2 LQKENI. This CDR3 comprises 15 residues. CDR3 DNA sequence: TGTGCCAGCTCACCTGGTGGAGCGGGGCCCTACGAGCAGTACTTC. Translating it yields CASSPGGAGPYEQYF.

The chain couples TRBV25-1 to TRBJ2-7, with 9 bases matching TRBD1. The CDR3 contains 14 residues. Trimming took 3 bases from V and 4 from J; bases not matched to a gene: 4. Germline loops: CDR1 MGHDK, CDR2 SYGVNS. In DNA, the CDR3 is TGTGCCAGCAGTGAGCCGGGACAGGGTTACGAGCAGTACTTC. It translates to CASSEPGQGYEQYF.

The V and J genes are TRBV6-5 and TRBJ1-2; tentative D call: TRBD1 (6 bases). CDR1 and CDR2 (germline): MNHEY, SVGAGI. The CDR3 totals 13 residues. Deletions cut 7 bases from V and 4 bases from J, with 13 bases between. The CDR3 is CASTRTALYGYTF. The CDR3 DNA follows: TGTGCCAGCACTAGGACAGCGCTCTATGGCTACACCTTC.